Presented here are 14 T cell receptor beta chains from one specimen sequenced in a study of patients and donors after allogeneic stem cell transplantation (dated by TCRdb to 2018 to 2021). Library method: RT-PCR. These reads were obtained on a NextSeq 550. The public reads were reanalyzed by TCRdb: fastp trimming at Q25, MiXCR alignment, in-frame beta chains only. Identical CDR3 proteins give one entry, which carries the most common genes and DNA. This sample is represented by 15,000 to 20,000 distinct CDR3 sequences; 4.5% to 6% of them were singletons. Around 37% of the sample is in the top ten clones. Material: blood, either unsorted or a sorted T cell fraction (not recorded which). The receptors shown here come from a human donor who was either an allogeneic HSCT recipient or a stem cell or donor lymphocyte infusion donor (not recorded which). It is not recorded whose cells these are; they may come from a transplant donor.

The rearrangement joins TRBV5-1 to TRBJ2-5; the D gene is possibly TRBD1 (6 bases). V lost 4 bases and J 5 bases, leaving 18 bases between the germline ends. CDR3 length: 15 residues. CDR1 and CDR2 (germline): SGHRS, YFSETQ. CDR3 region: CASSTGTSLRETQYF. As DNA, the CDR3 is TGCGCCAGCAGCACCGGGACAAGCCTGCGGGAGACCCAGTACTTC.

This clonotype was found many times. The CDR3 coding sequence is TGTGCCACCAGTCTTCTCCAGCTCCGGGAGACCCAGTACTTC. This gives the protein CATSLLQLRETQYF. V and J are TRBV24-1 and TRBJ2-5; D call uncertain. The CDR3 has 14 amino acids. CDR1 is KGHDR and CDR2 is SFDVKD in the germline V gene. Between the trimmed V and J ends, which lost 6 bases and 5 bases, there was a span of 15 bases.

The rearrangement links TRBV5-1 to TRBJ2-2; 9 nucleotides line up with TRBD1. CDR1 and CDR2 from the germline V gene are SGHRS and YFSETQ. This CDR3 is built from 16 residues. Trimming removed 2 bases from V and 2 bases from J; junction bases left unmatched: 4. The DNA of the CDR3 is TGCGCCAGCAGCTTCCCGGGACAGGGTAACACCGGGGAGCTGTTTTTT. As protein: CASSFPGQGNTGELFF. Together with reference TRBV5-1 and TRBJ2-2, the CDR3 gives the full variable domain: KAGVTQTPRYLIKTRGQQVTLSCSPISGHRSVSWYQQTPGQGLQFLFEYFSETQRNKGNFPGRFSGRQFSNSRSEMNVSTLELGDSALYLCASSFPGQGNTGELFFGEGSRLTVL.

This clonotype showed up just a few times. The chain couples TRBV10-3 to TRBJ2-7; D may be TRBD1 or TRBD2 (7 bases each). Germline-derived CDR1 and CDR2 are ENHRY and SYGVKD. Trimming removed 3 bases from V and 2 bases from J, with 17 bases in between. The CDR3 has 16 residues. Written as DNA, the CDR3 is TGTGCCATCAGTGAAGGGACAGCTGGGGGGGCCTACGAGCAGTACTTC. Translated: CAISEGTAGGAYEQYF.

This clonotype was detected many times. V usage is TRBV5-6 and J usage is TRBJ2-5, with no clear D. The CDR3 is made up of 13 amino acids. Germline assignment: CDR1 SGHDT and CDR2 YYEEEE. Trimming removed 2 bases at V and 2 bases at J, with 7 bases between. CDR3 sequence (DNA): TGTGCCAGCAGCTTACAACCTCAAGAGACCCAGTACTTC. Translating it yields CASSLQPQETQYF.

The sample holds many counts of this clonotype. The rearrangement joins TRBV5-1 to TRBJ1-1; 7 nucleotides match TRBD1. Germline V gene lookup returns CDR1 SGHRS and CDR2 YFSETQ. The CDR3 length is 15 residues. The J segment lost 4 bases and the V segment lost 0 bases, leaving 6 bases of the junction unmatched. The CDR3 here is CASSLDRGIGTEAFF. In nucleotides, the CDR3 is TGCGCCAGCAGCTTGGACAGGGGCATAGGCACTGAAGCTTTCTTT.

This clonotype showed up many times. The genes are TRBV7-9 and TRBJ2-3; D call uncertain. The V and J ends lost 2 bases and 4 bases respectively, with 7 bases between them. Per the germline V gene, CDR1 is SEHNR and CDR2 is FQNEAQ (reference sequence). CDR3 length: 13 amino acids. The CDR3 reads CASSLYGADTQYF. DNA of the CDR3: TGTGCCAGCAGCTTATATGGGGCAGATACGCAGTATTTT.

The table lists this clonotype with many counts. The rearrangement uses TRBV20-1 and TRBJ1-1, with 7 bases aligning to TRBD1. Trimming cost V 5 bases and J 3 bases; bases outside gene matches: 15. The CDR3 covers 16 residues. The germline V gene encodes CDR1 DFQATT and CDR2 SNEGSKA (reference sequence). CDR3 protein: CSAEDWTGVHYTEAFF. The CDR3 DNA sequence: TGCAGTGCTGAAGACTGGACAGGTGTACACTACACTGAAGCTTTCTTT.

This clonotype was detected many times. This chain connects TRBV5-6 to TRBJ2-5; possibly TRBD1 for D (6 bases). CDR1 is SGHDT, CDR2 YYEEEE, per germline. Trimming left V 0 bases short and J 5 bases short, with 14 bases between. CDR3 size: 15 residues. CDR3 bases: TGTGCCAGCAGCTTGGTGGCAGGGGAACGGGAGACCCAGTACTTC. Its translation is CASSLVAGERETQYF.

Concerning this clonotype itself: This may come from a read error, since a much larger clone is one base off. The CDR3 sequence: CASSIQMGGDTEAFF. In DNA form, the CDR3 reads TGTGCCAGCAGCATCCAAATGGGGGGGGACACTGAAGCTTTCTTT. The rearrangement joins TRBV11-2 to TRBJ1-1; D perhaps matches TRBD1 (5 bases). Trimming pared 5 bases from V and 3 bases from J, leaving 16 bases between. Germline V gene sequence: CDR1 SGHAT, CDR2 FQNNGV. The CDR3 covers 15 residues.

The CDR3 nucleotides are TGTGCCAGCACCGTCGACAGGGGGCGTCCACCCTCCGAGCAGTACTTC. It specifies CASTVDRGRPPSEQYF. The rearrangement uses TRBV6-1 and TRBJ2-7; TRBD1 aligns across 10 bases. Looked up from germline, CDR1 is MNHNS and CDR2 is SASEGT. The junction had 15 bases not matched to a gene; V was cut back by 7 bases and J by 6 bases. The CDR3 loop spans 16 amino acids.

This clonotype was seen many times. The V and J genes are TRBV11-3 and TRBJ2-1; 7 nucleotides line up with TRBD2. The CDR3 contains 15 residues. Per the germline V gene, CDR1 is SGHNT and CDR2 is YENEEA. V dropped 5 bases and J dropped 3; count of bases not matched to a gene: 7. CDR3 sequence reads: CASSPSGDLYNEQFF. As DNA, the CDR3 is TGTGCCAGCAGCCCTAGCGGAGACCTCTACAATGAGCAGTTCTTC.

This clonotype appeared many times. The V and J genes are TRBV7-3 and TRBJ1-1; D call uncertain. Germline CDR1 SGHTA, CDR2 FQGTGA. V shed 0 bases and J shed 3 bases, with 8 bases lying between them. The CDR3 sequence is 14 residues long. CDR3 sequence: CASSLTLRDTEAFF. In DNA form, the CDR3 reads TGTGCCAGCAGCTTAACTTTGAGGGACACTGAAGCTTTCTTT.

The chain employs TRBV10-2 and TRBJ1-1; 8 nucleotides agree with TRBD1. The CDR3 runs to 15 residues. Looked up from germline, CDR1 is WSHSY and CDR2 is SAAADI. The junction had 12 bases not matched to a gene; V was cut back by 7 bases and J by 5 bases. The chain's CDR3 is CASTLTDREGTEAFF. CDR3 nucleotide sequence: TGCGCCAGCACTCTAACGGACAGGGAGGGGACTGAAGCTTTCTTT.